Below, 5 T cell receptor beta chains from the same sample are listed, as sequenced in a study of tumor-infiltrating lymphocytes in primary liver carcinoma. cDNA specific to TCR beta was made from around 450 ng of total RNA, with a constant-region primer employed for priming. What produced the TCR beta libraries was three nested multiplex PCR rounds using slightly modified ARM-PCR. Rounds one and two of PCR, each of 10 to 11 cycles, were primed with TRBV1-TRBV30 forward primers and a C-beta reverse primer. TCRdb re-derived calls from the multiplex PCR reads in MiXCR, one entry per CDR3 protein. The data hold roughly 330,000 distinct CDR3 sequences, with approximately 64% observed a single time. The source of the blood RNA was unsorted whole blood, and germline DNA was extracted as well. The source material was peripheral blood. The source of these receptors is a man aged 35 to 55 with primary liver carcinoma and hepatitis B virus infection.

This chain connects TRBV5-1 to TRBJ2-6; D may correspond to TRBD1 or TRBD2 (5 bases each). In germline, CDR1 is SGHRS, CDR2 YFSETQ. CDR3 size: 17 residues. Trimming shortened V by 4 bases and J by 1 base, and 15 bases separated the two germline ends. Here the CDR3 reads CASSLPSWGSGANVLTF. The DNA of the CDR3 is TGCGCCAGCAGCCTCCCCTCTTGGGGGTCTGGGGCCAACGTCCTGACTTTC. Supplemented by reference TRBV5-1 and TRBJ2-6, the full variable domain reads KAGVTQTPRYLIKTRGQQVTLSCSPISGHRSVSWYQQTPGQGLQFLFEYFSETQRNKGNFPGRFSGRQFSNSRSEMNVSTLELGDSALYLCASSLPSWGSGANVLTFGAGSRLTVL.

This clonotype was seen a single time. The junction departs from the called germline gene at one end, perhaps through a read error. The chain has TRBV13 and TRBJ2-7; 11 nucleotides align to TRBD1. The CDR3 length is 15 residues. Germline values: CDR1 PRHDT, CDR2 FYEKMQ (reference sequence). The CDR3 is CASSFGTGGIYKQYF. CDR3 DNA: TGTGCCAGCAGCTTCGGGACAGGGGGGATCTACAAGCAGTACTTC.

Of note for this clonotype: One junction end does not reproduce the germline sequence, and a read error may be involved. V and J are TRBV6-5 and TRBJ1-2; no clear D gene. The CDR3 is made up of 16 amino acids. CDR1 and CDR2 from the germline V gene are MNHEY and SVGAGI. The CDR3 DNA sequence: TGTGGCAGCAGTTACTCTCTTGTGGTTCATGTCGATGGCTACACCTTC. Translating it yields CGSSYSLVVHVDGYTF.

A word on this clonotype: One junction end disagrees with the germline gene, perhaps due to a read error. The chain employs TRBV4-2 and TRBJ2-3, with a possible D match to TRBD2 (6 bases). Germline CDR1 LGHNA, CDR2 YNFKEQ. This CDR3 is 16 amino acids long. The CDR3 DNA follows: TGTGCCAGCAGCCAAGAGCTAGCGCCACGCACAGATGCGCAGTATTTT. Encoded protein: CASSQELAPRTDAQYF.

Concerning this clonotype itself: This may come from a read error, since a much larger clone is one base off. The CDR3 loop is CASSQDVFRETQYF. Here the CDR3 DNA reads TGCGCCAGCAGCCAAGATGTGTTTCGGGAGACCCAGTACTTC. The chain recombines TRBV4-1 with TRBJ2-5, with no clear D. The V end was cut by 0 bases, the J end by 5 bases, with 10 bases between. CDR3 length equals 14 residues. Germline lookup yields CDR1 MGHRA and CDR2 YSYEKL.